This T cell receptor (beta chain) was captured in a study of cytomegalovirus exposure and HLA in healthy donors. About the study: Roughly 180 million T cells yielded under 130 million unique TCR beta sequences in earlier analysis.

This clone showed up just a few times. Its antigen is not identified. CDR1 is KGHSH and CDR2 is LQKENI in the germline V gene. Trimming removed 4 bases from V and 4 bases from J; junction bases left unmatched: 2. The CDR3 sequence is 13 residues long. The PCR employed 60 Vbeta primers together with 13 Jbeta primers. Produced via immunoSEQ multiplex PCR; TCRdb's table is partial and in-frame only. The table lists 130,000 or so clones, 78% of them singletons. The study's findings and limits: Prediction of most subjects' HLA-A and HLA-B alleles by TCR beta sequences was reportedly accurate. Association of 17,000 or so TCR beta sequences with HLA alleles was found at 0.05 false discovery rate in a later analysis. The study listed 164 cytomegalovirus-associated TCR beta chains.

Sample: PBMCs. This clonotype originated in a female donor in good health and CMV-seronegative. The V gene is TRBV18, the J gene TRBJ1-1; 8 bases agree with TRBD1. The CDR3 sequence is CASSRDRLTEAFF. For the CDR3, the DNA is TGTGCCAGCTCACGGGACAGGCTCACTGAAGCTTTCTTT.